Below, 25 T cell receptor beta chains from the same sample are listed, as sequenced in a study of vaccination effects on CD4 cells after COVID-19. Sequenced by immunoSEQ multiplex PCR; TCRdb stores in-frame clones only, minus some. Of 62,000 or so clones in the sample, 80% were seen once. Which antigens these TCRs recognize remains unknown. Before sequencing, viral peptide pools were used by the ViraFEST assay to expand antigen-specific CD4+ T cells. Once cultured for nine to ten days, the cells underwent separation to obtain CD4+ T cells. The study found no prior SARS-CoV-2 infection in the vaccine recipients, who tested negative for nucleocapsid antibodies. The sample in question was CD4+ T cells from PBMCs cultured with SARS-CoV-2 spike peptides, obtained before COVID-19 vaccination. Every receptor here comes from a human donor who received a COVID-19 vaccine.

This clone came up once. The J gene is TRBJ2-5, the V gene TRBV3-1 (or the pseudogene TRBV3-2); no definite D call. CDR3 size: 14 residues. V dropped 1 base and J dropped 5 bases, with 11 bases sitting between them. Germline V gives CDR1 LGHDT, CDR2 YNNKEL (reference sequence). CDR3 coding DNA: TGTGCCAGCAGCCAAGGTACATCTGGGGAGACCCAGTACTTC. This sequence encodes CASSQGTSGETQYF.

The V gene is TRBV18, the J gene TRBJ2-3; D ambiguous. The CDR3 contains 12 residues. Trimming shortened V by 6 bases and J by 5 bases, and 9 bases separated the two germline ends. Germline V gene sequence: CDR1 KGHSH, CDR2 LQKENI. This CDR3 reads CASSRILDTQYF. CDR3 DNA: TGTGCCAGCTCGCGGATCTTAGATACGCAGTATTTT.

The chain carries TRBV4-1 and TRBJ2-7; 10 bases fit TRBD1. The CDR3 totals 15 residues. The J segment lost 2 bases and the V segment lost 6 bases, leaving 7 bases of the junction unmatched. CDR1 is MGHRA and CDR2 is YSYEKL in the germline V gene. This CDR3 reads CASSSDRGRTYEQYV. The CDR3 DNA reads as TGCGCCAGCAGTTCCGACAGGGGGCGAACCTACGAGCAGTACGTC.

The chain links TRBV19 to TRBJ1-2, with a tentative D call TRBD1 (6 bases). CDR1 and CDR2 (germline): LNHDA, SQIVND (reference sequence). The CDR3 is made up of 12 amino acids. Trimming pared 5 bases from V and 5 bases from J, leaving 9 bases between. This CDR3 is CASSPTGYGYTF. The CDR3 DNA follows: TGTGCCAGTAGTCCAACAGGGTATGGCTACACCTTC.

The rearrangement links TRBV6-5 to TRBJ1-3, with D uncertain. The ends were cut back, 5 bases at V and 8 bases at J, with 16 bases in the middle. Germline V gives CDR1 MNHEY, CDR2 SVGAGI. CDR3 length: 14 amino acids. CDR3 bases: TGTGCCAGCAGTCCCTCCGCCAATCTATACACCATATATTTT. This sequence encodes CASSPSANLYTIYF.

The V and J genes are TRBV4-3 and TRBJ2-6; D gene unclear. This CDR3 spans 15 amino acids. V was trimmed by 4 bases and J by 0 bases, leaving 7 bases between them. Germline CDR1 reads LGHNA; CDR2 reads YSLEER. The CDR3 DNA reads TGCGCCAGCAGCCCAACTATCTCTGGGGCCAACGTCCTGACTTTC. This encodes CASSPTISGANVLTF.

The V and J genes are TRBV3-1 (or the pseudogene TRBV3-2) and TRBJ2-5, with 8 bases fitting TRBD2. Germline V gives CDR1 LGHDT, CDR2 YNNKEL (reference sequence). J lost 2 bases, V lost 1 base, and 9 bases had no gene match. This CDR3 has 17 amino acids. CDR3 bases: TGTGCCAGCAGCCAAGGTTTGGGGAGCGGGGGTCAAGAGACCCAGTACTTC. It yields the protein CASSQGLGSGGQETQYF.

The CDR3 sequence: CSVPTLGQETQYF. The CDR3 nucleotides are TGCAGCGTTCCGACACTAGGCCAAGAGACCCAGTACTTC. The J gene is TRBJ2-5, the V gene TRBV29-1; maybe TRBD2 (5 bases). From germline, CDR1 is SQVTM and CDR2 ANQGSEA. Trimming cost V 5 bases and J 1 base, with 11 bases left between them. This CDR3 spans 13 amino acids.

In DNA form, the CDR3 reads TGTGCCAGCAGCCCTAATAGAGTGGGGCGAATCCTCCAAGAGACCCAGTACTTC. It yields the protein CASSPNRVGRILQETQYF. The chain joins TRBV5-6 to TRBJ2-5, with D perhaps TRBD1 (5 bases). The CDR3 length is 18 residues. The ends were cut back, 4 bases at V and 1 base at J, with 23 bases in the middle. CDR1 is SGHDT and CDR2 is YYEEEE in the germline V gene. Full variable domain (remainder filled in from reference TRBV5-6 and TRBJ2-5): DAGVTQSPTHLIKTRGQQVTLRCSPKSGHDTVSWYQQALGQGPQFIFQYYEEEERQRGNFPDRFSGHQFPNYSSELNVNALLLGDSALYLCASSPNRVGRILQETQYFGPGTRLLVL.

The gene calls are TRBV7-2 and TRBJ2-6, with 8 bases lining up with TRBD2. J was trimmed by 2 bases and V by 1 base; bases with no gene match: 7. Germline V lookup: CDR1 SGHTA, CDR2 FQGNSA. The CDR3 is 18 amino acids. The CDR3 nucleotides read TGTGCCAGCAGCTTAGGCGGGGGGCTCGCCCCTGGGGCCAACGTCCTGACTTTC. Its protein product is CASSLGGGLAPGANVLTF.

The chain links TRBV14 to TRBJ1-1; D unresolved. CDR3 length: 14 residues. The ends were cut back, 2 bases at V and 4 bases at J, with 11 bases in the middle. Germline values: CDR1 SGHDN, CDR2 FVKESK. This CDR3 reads CASSQRAEGTEAFF. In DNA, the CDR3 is TGTGCCAGCAGCCAACGGGCGGAAGGCACTGAAGCTTTCTTT.

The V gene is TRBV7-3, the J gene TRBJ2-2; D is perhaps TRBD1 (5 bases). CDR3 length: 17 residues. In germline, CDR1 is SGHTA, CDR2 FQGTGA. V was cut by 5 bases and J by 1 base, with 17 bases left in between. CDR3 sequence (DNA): TGTGCCAGCAGCCCTGGGGTGGGTAGGGGGAACACCGGGGAGCTGTTTTTT. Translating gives CASSPGVGRGNTGELFF.

The DNA for the CDR3 is TGTGCCAGCACCCGTGTTGGCGGGACCCCCTACGAGCAGTACGTC. It is translated as CASTRVGGTPYEQYV. This sequence joins TRBV21-1 and TRBJ2-7; the table's D call, TRBD2, was not checked against the DNA. TRBV21-1 is a pseudogene. The CDR3 is 15 amino acids.

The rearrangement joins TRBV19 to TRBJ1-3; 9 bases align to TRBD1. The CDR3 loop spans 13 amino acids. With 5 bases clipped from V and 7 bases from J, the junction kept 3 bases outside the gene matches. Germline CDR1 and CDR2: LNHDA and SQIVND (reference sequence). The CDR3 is CASSLGQGNTIYF. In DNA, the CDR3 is TGTGCCAGTAGTCTTGGACAGGGGAACACCATATATTTT.

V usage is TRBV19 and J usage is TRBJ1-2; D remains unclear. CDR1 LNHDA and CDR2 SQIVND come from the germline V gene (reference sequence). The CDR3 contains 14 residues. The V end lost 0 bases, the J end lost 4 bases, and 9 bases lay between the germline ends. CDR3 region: CASSIDPALYGYTF. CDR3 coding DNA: TGTGCCAGTAGTATAGATCCAGCTCTCTATGGCTACACCTTC.

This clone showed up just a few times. This chain's CDR3 is CASSLFLGGSEKLFF. For the CDR3, the DNA is TGTGCCAGCAGTTTATTTCTGGGGGGGAGTGAAAAACTGTTTTTT. J is TRBJ1-4 and V is TRBV28; D is possibly TRBD1 (5 bases). The germline gives CDR1 MDHEN, CDR2 SYDVKM. The CDR3 length is 15 residues. The germline V and J ends were trimmed by 1 base and 7 bases, with 13 bases remaining between them.

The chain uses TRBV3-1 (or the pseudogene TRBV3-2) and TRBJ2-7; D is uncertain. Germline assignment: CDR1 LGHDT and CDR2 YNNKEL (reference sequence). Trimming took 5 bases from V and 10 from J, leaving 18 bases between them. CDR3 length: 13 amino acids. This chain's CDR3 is CASSTSPVGVQYV. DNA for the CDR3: TGTGCCAGCAGCACATCACCAGTAGGTGTTCAGTACGTC.

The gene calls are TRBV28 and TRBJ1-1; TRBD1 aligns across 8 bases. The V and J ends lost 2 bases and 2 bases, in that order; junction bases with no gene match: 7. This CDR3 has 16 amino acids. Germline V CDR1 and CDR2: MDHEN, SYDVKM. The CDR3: CASSLISAGGNTEAFF. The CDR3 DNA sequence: TGTGCCAGCAGTTTAATATCGGCAGGGGGCAACACTGAAGCTTTCTTT.

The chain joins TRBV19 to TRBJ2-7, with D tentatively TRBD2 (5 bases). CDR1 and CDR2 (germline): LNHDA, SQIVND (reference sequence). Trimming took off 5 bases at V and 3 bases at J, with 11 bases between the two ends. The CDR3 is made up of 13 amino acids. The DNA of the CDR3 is TGTGCCAGTAGTGTAAGCGGCGTCTACGAGCAGTACGTC. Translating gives CASSVSGVYEQYV.

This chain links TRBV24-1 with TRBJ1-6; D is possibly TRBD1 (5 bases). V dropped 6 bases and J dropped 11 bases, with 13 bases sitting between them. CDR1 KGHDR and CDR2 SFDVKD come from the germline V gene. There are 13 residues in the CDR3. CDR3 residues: CATSRGGSTPLHF. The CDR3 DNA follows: TGTGCCACCAGTCGCGGGGGTTCTACACCCCTCCACTTT.

The CDR3, as DNA: TGTGCCAGCAGCTTGGTTGAGACAGGCTACAATGAGCAGTTCTTC. It encodes CASSLVETGYNEQFF. The chain links TRBV5-8 to TRBJ2-1; possible D gene TRBD1, 6 bases. Trimming removed 0 bases from V and 3 bases from J, with 10 bases in between. CDR1 SGHTS and CDR2 YDEGEE come from the germline V gene. The CDR3 extends over 15 amino acids. Combining the CDR3 with reference TRBV5-8 and TRBJ2-1 gives the whole variable domain EAGVTQSPTHLIKTRGQQATLRCSPISGHTSVYWYQQALGLGLQFLLWYDEGEERNRGNFPPRFSGRQFPNYSSELNVNALELEDSALYLCASSLVETGYNEQFFGPGTRLTVL.

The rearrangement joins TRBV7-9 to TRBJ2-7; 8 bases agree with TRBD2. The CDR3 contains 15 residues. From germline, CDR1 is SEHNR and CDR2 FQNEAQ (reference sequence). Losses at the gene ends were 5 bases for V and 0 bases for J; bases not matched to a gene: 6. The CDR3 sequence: CASSPGRALSYEQYV. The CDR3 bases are TGTGCCAGCAGCCCCGGGAGGGCCCTCTCCTACGAGCAGTACGTC.

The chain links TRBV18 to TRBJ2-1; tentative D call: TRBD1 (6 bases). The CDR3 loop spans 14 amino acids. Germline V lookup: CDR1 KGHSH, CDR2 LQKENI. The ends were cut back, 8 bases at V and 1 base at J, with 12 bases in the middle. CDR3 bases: TGTGCCAGCAAACAGGGTACGTCCTACAATGAGCAGTTCTTC. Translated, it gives CASKQGTSYNEQFF. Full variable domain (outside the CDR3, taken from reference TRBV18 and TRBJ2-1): NAGVMQNPRHLVRRRGQEARLRCSPMKGHSHVYWYRQLPEEGLKFMVYLQKENIIDESGMPKERFSAEFPKEGPSILRIQQVVRGDSAAYFCASKQGTSYNEQFFGPGTRLTVL.

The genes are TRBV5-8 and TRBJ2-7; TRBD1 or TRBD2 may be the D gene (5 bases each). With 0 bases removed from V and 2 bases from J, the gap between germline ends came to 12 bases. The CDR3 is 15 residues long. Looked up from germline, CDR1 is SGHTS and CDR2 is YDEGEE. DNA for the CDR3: TGTGCCAGCAGCTTGGCCGGGACGGCCACCTACGAGCAGTACGTC. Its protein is CASSLAGTATYEQYV.

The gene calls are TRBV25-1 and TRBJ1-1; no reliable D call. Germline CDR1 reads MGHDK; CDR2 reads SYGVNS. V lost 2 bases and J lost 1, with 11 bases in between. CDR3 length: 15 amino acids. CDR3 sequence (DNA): TGTGCCAGCAGTGAAAATGGGGTCCCGAACACTGAAGCTTTCTTT. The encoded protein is CASSENGVPNTEAFF.